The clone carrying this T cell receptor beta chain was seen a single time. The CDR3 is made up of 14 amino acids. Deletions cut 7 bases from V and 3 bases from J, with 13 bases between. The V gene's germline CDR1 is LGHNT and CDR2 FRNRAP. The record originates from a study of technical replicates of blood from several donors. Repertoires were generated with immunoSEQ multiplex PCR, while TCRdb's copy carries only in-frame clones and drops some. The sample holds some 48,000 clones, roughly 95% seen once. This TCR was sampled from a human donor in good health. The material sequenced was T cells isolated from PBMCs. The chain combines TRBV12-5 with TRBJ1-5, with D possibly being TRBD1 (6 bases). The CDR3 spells CASVKQGVNQPQHF. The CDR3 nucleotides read TGTGCTAGTGTAAAACAGGGAGTCAATCAGCCCCAGCATTTT.